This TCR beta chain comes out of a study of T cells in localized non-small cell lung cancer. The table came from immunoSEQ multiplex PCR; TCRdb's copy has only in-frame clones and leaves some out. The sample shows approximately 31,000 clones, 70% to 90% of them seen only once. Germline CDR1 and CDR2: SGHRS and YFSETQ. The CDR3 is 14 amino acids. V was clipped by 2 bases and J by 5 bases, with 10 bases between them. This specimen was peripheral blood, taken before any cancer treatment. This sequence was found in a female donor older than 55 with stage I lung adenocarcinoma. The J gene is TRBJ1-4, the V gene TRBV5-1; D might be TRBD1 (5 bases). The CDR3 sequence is CASSFGQGNEKLFF. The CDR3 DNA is TGCGCCAGCAGCTTCGGGCAGGGCAATGAAAAACTGTTTTTT.